This TCR beta chain was identified during a study of cytomegalovirus exposure and HLA in healthy donors. Findings and limits, study-wide: Per a later analysis, HLA-associated TCR beta chains showed more clonal expansion than other, equally common TCR beta chains. Reportedly, TCR beta sequences accurately predicted HLA-A and HLA-B alleles in most subjects. In a later analysis, the majority of CMV-associated beta chains seemingly showed HLA restriction. At a 0.05 false discovery rate, a later analysis found 18,000 or so TCR beta sequences to be associated with HLA alleles.

A note on this clone: Its antigen is currently unknown.

The PCR was carried out with 60 Vbeta primers and 13 Jbeta primers. Repertoires were generated with immunoSEQ multiplex PCR, while TCRdb's copy carries only in-frame clones and drops some. The sample has more than 100,000 clones, roughly three quarters seen once. Trimming pared 8 bases from V and 7 bases from J, leaving 12 bases between. The V gene's germline CDR1 is SGHTS and CDR2 YDEGEE. The CDR3 length is 11 residues. This chain uses TRBV5-8 with TRBJ1-2; D remains unclear. The sample consisted of PBMCs. This receptor was obtained from a male donor in good health and CMV-seronegative. In DNA, the CDR3 is TGTGCCAGTTCGCGGCTGGCTGGCTACACCTTC. Translation gives CASSRLAGYTF.